Listed here are 17 T cell receptor beta chains from one sample, sequenced in a study of blood T cell repertoires in COVID-19. Using immunoSEQ multiplex PCR, the repertoire was profiled, and TCRdb retains in-frame clones only, with some absent. The table has some 700,000 clones, about nine tenths seen once. The sequenced sample was peripheral blood. The receptors stem from a woman younger than 35 with acute or convalescent COVID-19.

The rearrangement links TRBV3-1 (or the pseudogene TRBV3-2) to TRBJ1-2; D is perhaps TRBD1 (5 bases). The CDR3 length is 16 residues. Trimming took off 5 bases at V and 4 bases at J, with 20 bases between the two ends. Germline V gene sequence: CDR1 LGHDT, CDR2 YNNKEL (reference sequence). CDR3: CASSYIDGGTSYGYTF. The CDR3 nucleotides are TGTGCCAGCAGCTATATAGATGGGGGGACCTCCTATGGCTACACCTTC.

The J gene is TRBJ1-6, the V gene TRBV21-1. TRBV21-1 is given as a pseudogene. This CDR3 contains 15 residues. The CDR3 region has the DNA TGTGCCAGCAGCCCCCCCCGCTCCTATAATTCACCCCTCCACTTT. This translates into CASSPPRSYNSPLHF.

This clone was seen just once. The gene calls are TRBV19 and TRBJ1-6; 11 nucleotides agree with TRBD1. V gave up 6 bases and J gave up 9 bases; unmatched junction bases: 10. This CDR3 region has 16 residues. Germline-derived CDR1 and CDR2 are LNHDA and SQIVND (reference sequence). CDR3 residues: CASSTRAGQGGSPLHF. The CDR3 bases are TGTGCCAGTAGCACCCGCGCGGGACAGGGGGGTTCACCCCTCCACTTT.

The rearrangement uses TRBV19 and TRBJ1-1; 7 bases map to TRBD1. Germline-derived CDR1 and CDR2 are LNHDA and SQIVND (reference sequence). Losses at the gene ends were 5 bases for V and 0 bases for J; bases not matched to a gene: 3. CDR3 length: 14 residues. CDR3: CASSDRALNTEAFF. The CDR3 DNA follows: TGTGCCAGTAGTGACAGGGCCCTGAACACTGAAGCTTTCTTT.

V gene TRBV5-1 combines with J gene TRBJ2-5, with 9 bases aligning to TRBD1. V was pared by 4 bases and J by 2 bases, with 12 bases of the junction left unmatched. Looked up from germline, CDR1 is SGHRS and CDR2 is YFSETQ. The CDR3 covers 17 residues. Here the CDR3 reads CASSRGQGGGGQETQYF. The DNA of the CDR3 is TGCGCCAGCAGCAGGGGACAGGGTGGAGGCGGGCAAGAGACCCAGTACTTC. Using reference TRBV5-1 and TRBJ2-5 for the parts outside the CDR3, the full variable domain is KAGVTQTPRYLIKTRGQQVTLSCSPISGHRSVSWYQQTPGQGLQFLFEYFSETQRNKGNFPGRFSGRQFSNSRSEMNVSTLELGDSALYLCASSRGQGGGGQETQYFGPGTRLLVL.

V is TRBV7-7 and J is TRBJ2-2; D remains unclear. Looked up from germline, CDR1 is SSHAT and CDR2 is FNYEAQ (reference sequence). The CDR3 totals 13 residues. Trimming removed 2 bases from V and 6 bases from J, with 7 bases in between. CDR3 coding DNA: TGTGCCAGCAGCTTATATATCGCCGGGGAGCTGTTTTTT. Its translation is CASSLYIAGELFF.

The chain couples TRBV5-5 to TRBJ2-2, with 8 bases aligning to TRBD1. V lost 5 bases, J lost 4 bases, and 13 bases stayed unmatched. The V gene's germline CDR1 is SGHKS and CDR2 YYEKEE (reference sequence). The CDR3 covers 17 residues. The DNA of the CDR3 is TGTGCCAGCAGGCCAAGCAACTGGGACAGGCTCACCGGGGAGCTGTTTTTT. Translated, it gives CASRPSNWDRLTGELFF. Combining the CDR3 with reference TRBV5-5 and TRBJ2-2 gives the whole variable domain DAGVTQSPTHLIKTRGQQVTLRCSPISGHKSVSWYQQVLGQGPQFIFQYYEKEERGRGNFPDRFSARQFPNYSSELNVNALLLGDSALYLCASRPSNWDRLTGELFFGEGSRLTVL.

The chain recombines TRBV6-5 with TRBJ1-2, with 8 positions matching TRBD1. CDR3 size: 15 residues. Per germline, CDR1 MNHEY and CDR2 SVGAGI. Trimming removed 4 bases from V and 5 bases from J; junction bases left unmatched: 9. In DNA form, the CDR3 reads TGTGCCAGCAGTTCCAAACAACAGGGGGTGTATGGCTACACCTTC. Protein: CASSSKQQGVYGYTF.

The chain carries TRBV19 and TRBJ1-2; D gene uncertain. The CDR3 covers 13 residues. Germline V lookup: CDR1 LNHDA, CDR2 SQIVND (reference sequence). V gave up 8 bases and J gave up 0 bases, with 10 bases separating them. The CDR3 spells CASLLPSNYGYTF. The DNA for the CDR3 is TGTGCCAGTCTCCTTCCGTCTAACTATGGCTACACCTTC. The variable domain in full, with the rest retrieved from reference TRBV19 and TRBJ1-2, is DGGITQSPKYLFRKEGQNVTLSCEQNLNHDAMYWYRQDPGQGLRLIYYSQIVNDFQKGDIAEGYSVSREKKESFPLTVTSAQKNPTAFYLCASLLPSNYGYTFGSGTRLTVV.

This chain connects TRBV18 to TRBJ1-1; no reliable D call. The V gene's germline CDR1 is KGHSH and CDR2 LQKENI. CDR3 length equals 11 residues. The germline V and J ends were trimmed by 3 bases and 10 bases, with 9 bases remaining between them. CDR3 residues: CASSPPGRAFF. In DNA, the CDR3 is TGTGCCAGCTCACCGCCCGGGAGAGCTTTCTTT.

This chain connects TRBV21-1 to TRBJ2-6; the D segment call TRBD2 is taken from the table without a DNA check. TRBV21-1 is marked as a pseudogene. The CDR3 runs 16 residues. The CDR3 sequence: CASSIPGYSGANVLTF. The CDR3 nucleotides read TGTGCCAGCAGCATTCCGGGATACTCTGGGGCCAACGTCCTGACTTTC.

This rearrangement joins TRBV7-9 to TRBJ1-6; 8 nucleotides align to TRBD1. The junction had 10 bases not matched to a gene; V was cut back by 6 bases and J by 9 bases. This CDR3 is built from 15 residues. Germline CDR1 is SEHNR and CDR2 is FQNEAQ (reference sequence). The CDR3 protein is CASSLLRGQSSPLHF. The CDR3 nucleotides read TGTGCCAGCAGTCTCCTCAGGGGGCAGAGTTCACCCCTCCACTTT.

In this sample, this clone turned up once. The identical CDR3 is also encoded by other nucleotide sequences in the sample. V and J are TRBV19 and TRBJ1-2; the D is unclear. Trimming took 6 bases from V and 2 from J, leaving 7 bases between them. This CDR3 comprises 12 residues. CDR1 and CDR2 from the germline V gene are LNHDA and SQIVND (reference sequence). CDR3 amino acids: CASSPRNYGYTF. DNA of the CDR3: TGTGCCAGTAGCCCCAGAAACTATGGCTACACCTTC.

The gene calls are TRBV4-1 and TRBJ2-7; 9 positions match TRBD1. Germline CDR1 is MGHRA and CDR2 is YSYEKL. This CDR3 is built from 17 residues. Trimming removed 1 base from V and 5 bases from J; junction bases left unmatched: 12. The CDR3 here is CASSQGWSGTGNHEQYF. The CDR3 DNA sequence: TGCGCCAGCAGCCAAGGTTGGTCAGGGACAGGGAACCACGAGCAGTACTTC.

In the case of this clone: Different DNA sequences within this sample yield the same CDR3. V and J are TRBV19 and TRBJ2-2; D remains ambiguous. The CDR3 is made up of 12 amino acids. V lost 3 bases to trimming and J lost 7 bases, with 6 bases between them. Germline V CDR1 and CDR2: LNHDA, SQIVND (reference sequence). The CDR3 region has the DNA TGTGCCAGTAGTATCTCGGGCGGGGAGCTGTTTTTT. It encodes CASSISGGELFF. Supplemented by reference TRBV19 and TRBJ2-2, the full variable domain reads DGGITQSPKYLFRKEGQNVTLSCEQNLNHDAMYWYRQDPGQGLRLIYYSQIVNDFQKGDIAEGYSVSREKKESFPLTVTSAQKNPTAFYLCASSISGGELFFGEGSRLTVL.

The CDR3 DNA reads as TGTGCCAGCAGCCCCCTCAGTTCTCTGAATTCACCCCTCCACTTT. This translates into CASSPLSSLNSPLHF. This chain uses TRBV7-2 with TRBJ1-6; D remains unclear. Germline V lookup: CDR1 SGHTA, CDR2 FQGNSA. V lost 5 bases to trimming and J lost 7 bases, with 15 bases between them. This CDR3 has 15 amino acids. The complete variable domain, with remaining parts taken from reference TRBV7-2 and TRBJ1-6, reads GAGVSQSPSNKVTEKGKDVELRCDPISGHTALYWYRQSLGQGLEFLIYFQGNSAPDKSGLPSDRFSAERTGGSVSTLTIQRTQQEDSAVYLCASSPLSSLNSPLHFGNGTRLTVT.

The chain couples TRBV18 to TRBJ1-6; possible D gene TRBD1, 5 bases. Germline loops: CDR1 KGHSH, CDR2 LQKENI. V lost 6 bases and J 11 bases, leaving 11 bases between the germline ends. This CDR3 contains 12 residues. CDR3 sequence: CASSLTATPLHF. The CDR3 DNA is TGTGCCAGCTCGCTGACAGCTACACCCCTCCACTTT. The whole variable domain, filled in from reference TRBV18 and TRBJ1-6, reads NAGVMQNPRHLVRRRGQEARLRCSPMKGHSHVYWYRQLPEEGLKFMVYLQKENIIDESGMPKERFSAEFPKEGPSILRIQQVVRGDSAAYFCASSLTATPLHFGNGTRLTVT.